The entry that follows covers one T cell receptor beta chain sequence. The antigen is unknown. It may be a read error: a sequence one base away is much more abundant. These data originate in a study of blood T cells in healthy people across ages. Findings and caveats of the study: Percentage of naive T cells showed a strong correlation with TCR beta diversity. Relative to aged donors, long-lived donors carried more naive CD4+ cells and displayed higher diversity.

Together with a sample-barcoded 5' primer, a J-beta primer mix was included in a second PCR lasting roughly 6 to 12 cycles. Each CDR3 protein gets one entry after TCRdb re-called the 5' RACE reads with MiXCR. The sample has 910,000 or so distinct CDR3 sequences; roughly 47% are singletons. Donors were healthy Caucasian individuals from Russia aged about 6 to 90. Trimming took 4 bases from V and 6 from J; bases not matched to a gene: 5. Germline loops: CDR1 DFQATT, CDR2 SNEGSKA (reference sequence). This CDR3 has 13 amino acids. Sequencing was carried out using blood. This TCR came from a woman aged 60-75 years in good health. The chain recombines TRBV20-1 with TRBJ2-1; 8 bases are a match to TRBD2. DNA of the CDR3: TGCAGTGCTACTAGCGGGCTTGGCAATGAGCAGTTCTTC. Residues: CSATSGLGNEQFF.